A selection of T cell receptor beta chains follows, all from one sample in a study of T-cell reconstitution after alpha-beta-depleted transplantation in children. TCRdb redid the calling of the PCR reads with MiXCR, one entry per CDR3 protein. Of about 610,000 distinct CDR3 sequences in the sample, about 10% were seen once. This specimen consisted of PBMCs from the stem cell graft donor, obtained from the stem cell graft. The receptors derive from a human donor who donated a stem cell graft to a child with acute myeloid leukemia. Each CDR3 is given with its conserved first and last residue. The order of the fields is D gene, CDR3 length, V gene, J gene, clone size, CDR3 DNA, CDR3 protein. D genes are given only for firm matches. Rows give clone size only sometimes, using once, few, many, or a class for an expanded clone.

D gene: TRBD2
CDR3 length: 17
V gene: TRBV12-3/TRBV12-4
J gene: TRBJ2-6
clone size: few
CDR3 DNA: TGTGCCAGCAGTTTCCTGGCGGGAGTAAGTGGGGCCAACGTCCTGACTTTC
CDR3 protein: CASSFLAGVSGANVLTF

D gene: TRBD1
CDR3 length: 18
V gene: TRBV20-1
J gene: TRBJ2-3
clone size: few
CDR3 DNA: TGCAGTGCTAGAGGGGTCGGGGGACAGGGCTTCGGCACAGATACGCAGTATTTT
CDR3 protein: CSARGVGGQGFGTDTQYF

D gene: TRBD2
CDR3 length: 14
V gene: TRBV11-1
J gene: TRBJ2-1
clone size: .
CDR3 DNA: TGTGCCAGCAGCCGACTAGCGGGTAAGGTTGAGCAGTTCTTC
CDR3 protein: CASSRLAGKVEQFF

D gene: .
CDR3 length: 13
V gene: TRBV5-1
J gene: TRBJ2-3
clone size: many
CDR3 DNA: TGCGCCAGCCGGCCGGGTGGCACAGATACGCAGTATTTT
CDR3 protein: CASRPGGTDTQYF

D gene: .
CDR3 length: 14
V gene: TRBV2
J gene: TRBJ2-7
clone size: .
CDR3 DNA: TGTGCCAGCAGAGCAGCCACCGGCGGCTACGAGCAGTACTTC
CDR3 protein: CASRAATGGYEQYF

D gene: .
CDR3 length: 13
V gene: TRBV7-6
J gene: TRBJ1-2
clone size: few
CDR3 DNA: TGTGCCAGCAGCTTAGGGCACAAACAGGGCTACACCTTC
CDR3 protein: CASSLGHKQGYTF

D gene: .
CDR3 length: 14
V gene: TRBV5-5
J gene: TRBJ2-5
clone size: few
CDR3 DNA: TGTGCCAGCAGCCTGGAGGTCGGGAGCGAGACCCAGTACTTC
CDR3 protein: CASSLEVGSETQYF

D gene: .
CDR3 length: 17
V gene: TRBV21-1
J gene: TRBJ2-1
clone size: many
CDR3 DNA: TGTGCCAGCAGCAGTGGTCAGCCGCCCCTTCTCTACAATGAGCAGTTCTTC
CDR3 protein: CASSSGQPPLLYNEQFF

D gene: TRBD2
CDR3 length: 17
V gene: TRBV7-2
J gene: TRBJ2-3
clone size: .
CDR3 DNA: TGTGCCAGCAGCCCCCGGGGTAGCGGGAGTGGGACAGATACGCAGTATTTT
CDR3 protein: CASSPRGSGSGTDTQYF

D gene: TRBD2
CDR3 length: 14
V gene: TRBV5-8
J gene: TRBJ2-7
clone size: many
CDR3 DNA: TGTGCCAGCAGCTTGGCGGGAGGCTCGTGGGAGCAGTACTTC
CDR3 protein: CASSLAGGSWEQYF

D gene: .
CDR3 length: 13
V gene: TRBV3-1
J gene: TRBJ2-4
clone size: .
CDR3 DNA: TGTGCCAGCACCCAGGACCTCGGTGGCATTCAGTACTTC
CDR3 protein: CASTQDLGGIQYF

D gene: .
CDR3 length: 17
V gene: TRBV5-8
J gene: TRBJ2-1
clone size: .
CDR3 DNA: TGTGCCAGCAGCTTGGAACGGCTAGCTGGCTCCTACAATGAGCAGTTCTTC
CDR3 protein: CASSLERLAGSYNEQFF

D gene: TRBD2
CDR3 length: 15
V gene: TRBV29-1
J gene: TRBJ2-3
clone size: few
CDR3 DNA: TGCAGCGTTGAAGATCTAGCGGGGCGGGCAGATACGCAGTATTTT
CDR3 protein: CSVEDLAGRADTQYF

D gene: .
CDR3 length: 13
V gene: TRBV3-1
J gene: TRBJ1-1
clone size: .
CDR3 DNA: TGTGCCAGCAGCCAAGCCTGGGACGGAGAAGCTTTCTTT
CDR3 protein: CASSQAWDGEAFF

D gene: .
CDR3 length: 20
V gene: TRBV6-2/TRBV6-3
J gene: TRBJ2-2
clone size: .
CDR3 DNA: TGTGCCAGCAGTTACCCCGAACTAACCACAGGGAGCCCCACTATCGGGGAGCTGTTTTTT
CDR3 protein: CASSYPELTTGSPTIGELFF

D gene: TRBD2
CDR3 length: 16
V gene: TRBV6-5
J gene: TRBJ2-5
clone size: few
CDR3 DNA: TGTGCCAGCAGTTACTCGGTGATAGCGGGAATAGAGACCCAGTACTTC
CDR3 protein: CASSYSVIAGIETQYF

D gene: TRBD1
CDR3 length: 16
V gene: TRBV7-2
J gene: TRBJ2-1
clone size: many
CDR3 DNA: TGTGCCAGCAGCTTAGACGGCGGGACAGGGGGTAATGAGCAGTTCTTC
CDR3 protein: CASSLDGGTGGNEQFF

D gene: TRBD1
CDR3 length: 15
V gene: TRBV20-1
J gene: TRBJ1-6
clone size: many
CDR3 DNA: TGCAGTGCTGTTTACAGGGGAAACTATAATTCACCCCTCCACTTT
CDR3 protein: CSAVYRGNYNSPLHF

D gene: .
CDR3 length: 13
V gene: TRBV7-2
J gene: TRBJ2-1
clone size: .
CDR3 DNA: TGTGCCAGCAGCCCAGGCGTTGGGAGTGAGCAGTTCTTC
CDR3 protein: CASSPGVGSEQFF

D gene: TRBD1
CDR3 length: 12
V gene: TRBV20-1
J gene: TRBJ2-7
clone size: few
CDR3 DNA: TGCAGTGCTAAGCAGGGGGTATACGAGCAGTACTTC
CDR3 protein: CSAKQGVYEQYF

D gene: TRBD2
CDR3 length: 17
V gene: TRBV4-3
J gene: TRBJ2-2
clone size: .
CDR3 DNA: TGCGCCAGCAGCCAAGACTGGGGTAGCGGGAGCCCTCGGGAGCTGTTTTTT
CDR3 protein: CASSQDWGSGSPRELFF

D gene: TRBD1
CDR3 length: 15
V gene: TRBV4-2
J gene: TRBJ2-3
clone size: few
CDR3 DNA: TGTGCCAGCAGCCAAGTCGGACAGGCCAAGGATACGCAGTATTTT
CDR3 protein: CASSQVGQAKDTQYF

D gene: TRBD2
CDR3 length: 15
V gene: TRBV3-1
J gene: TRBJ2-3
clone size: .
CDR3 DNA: TGTGCCAGCAGCCAAGATCGACTAGCAAGTGATACGCAGTATTTT
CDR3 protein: CASSQDRLASDTQYF

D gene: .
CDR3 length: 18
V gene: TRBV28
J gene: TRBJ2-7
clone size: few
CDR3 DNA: TGTGCCAGCAGTCGGGATTCCGGAGGTCCCAGGGCACCCTACGAGCAGTACTTC
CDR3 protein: CASSRDSGGPRAPYEQYF

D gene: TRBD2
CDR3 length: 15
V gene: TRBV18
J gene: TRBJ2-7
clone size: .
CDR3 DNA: TGTGCCAGCTCACCGACTAGCGGGGATTCCTACGAGCAGTACTTC
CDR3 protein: CASSPTSGDSYEQYF

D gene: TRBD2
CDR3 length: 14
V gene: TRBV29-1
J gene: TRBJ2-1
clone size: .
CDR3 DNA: TGCAGCGTTGAAACCCTAGCGGACTACAATGAGCAGTTCTTC
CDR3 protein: CSVETLADYNEQFF

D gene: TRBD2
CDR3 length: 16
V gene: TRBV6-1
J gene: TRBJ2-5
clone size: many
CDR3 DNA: TGTGCCAGCAGAACACCCCGGGACTACCACCAAGAGACCCAGTACTTC
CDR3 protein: CASRTPRDYHQETQYF

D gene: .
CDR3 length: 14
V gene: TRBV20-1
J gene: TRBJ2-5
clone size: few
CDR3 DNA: TGCAGTGCCCTGGCACCCCCAGGGCCAGAGACCCAGTACTTC
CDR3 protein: CSALAPPGPETQYF

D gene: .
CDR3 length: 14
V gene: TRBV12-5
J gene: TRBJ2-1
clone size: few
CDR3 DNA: TGTGCTAGTGGTTTGTTCACAGCCTACAATGAGCAGTTCTTC
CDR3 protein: CASGLFTAYNEQFF

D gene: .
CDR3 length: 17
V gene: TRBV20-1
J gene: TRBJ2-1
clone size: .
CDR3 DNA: TGCAGTGCTAGCGGGACGGGGGTTAGGGGATCCTACAATGAGCAGTTCTTC
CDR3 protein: CSASGTGVRGSYNEQFF

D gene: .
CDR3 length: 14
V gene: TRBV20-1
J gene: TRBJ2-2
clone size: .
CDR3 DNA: TGCAGTGCTTTACCTCTCCGTTACACCGGGGAGCTGTTTTTT
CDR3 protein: CSALPLRYTGELFF

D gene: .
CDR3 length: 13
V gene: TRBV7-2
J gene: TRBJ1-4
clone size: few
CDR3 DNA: TGTGCCAGCAGCTTCAACAGAAATGAAAAACTGTTTTTT
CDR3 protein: CASSFNRNEKLFF

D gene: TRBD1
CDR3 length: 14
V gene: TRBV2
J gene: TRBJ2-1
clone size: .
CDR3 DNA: TGTGCCAGCTCAGGACAGGGAGGTGGATATGAGCAGTTCTTC
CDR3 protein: CASSGQGGGYEQFF

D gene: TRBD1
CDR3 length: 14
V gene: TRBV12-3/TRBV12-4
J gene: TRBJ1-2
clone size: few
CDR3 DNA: TGTGCCAGCAGTTTTCGCGACAGGGTTGATGGCTACACCTTC
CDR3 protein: CASSFRDRVDGYTF

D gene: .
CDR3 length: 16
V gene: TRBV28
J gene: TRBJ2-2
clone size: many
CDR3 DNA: TGTGCCAGCAGTTTCCCTGGTCCATACAGGACCGGGGAGCTGTTTTTT
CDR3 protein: CASSFPGPYRTGELFF

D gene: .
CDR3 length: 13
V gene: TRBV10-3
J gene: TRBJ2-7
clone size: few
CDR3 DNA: TGTGCCATCAGTGAGTCAAGTCCTTACGAGCAGTACTTC
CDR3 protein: CAISESSPYEQYF

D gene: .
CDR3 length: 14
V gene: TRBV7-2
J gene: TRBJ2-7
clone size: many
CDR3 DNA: TGTGCCAGCAGCCTGGAGGCGGGCCACTACGAGCAGTACTTC
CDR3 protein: CASSLEAGHYEQYF

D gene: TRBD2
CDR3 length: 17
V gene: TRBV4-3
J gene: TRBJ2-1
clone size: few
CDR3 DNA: TGCGCCAGCAGCCAAGAAGCTGGCGGGAGAGGAAATAGTGAGCAGTTCTTC
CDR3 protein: CASSQEAGGRGNSEQFF

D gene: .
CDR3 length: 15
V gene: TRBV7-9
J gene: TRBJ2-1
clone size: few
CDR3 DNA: TGTGCCAGCAGCGTAGAGAGGTATAGGGGCAATGAGCAGTTCTTC
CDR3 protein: CASSVERYRGNEQFF

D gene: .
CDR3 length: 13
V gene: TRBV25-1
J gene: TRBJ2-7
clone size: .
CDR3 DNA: TGTGCCAGCAGTGAATATCGACCGGGGGAGCAGTACTTC
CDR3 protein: CASSEYRPGEQYF

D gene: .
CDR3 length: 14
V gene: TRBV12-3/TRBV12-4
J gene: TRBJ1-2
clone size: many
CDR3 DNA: TGTGCCAGCAGTTTAAGTCCCCAAACCGGGGGCTACACCTTC
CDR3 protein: CASSLSPQTGGYTF

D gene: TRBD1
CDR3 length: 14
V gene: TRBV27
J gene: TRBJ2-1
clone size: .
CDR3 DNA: TGTGCCAGCACCGACAGGGGGCGATGGAATGAGCAGTTCTTC
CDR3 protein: CASTDRGRWNEQFF

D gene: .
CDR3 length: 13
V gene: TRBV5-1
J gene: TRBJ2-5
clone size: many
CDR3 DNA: TGCGCCAGCAGCATCAGAGGCCAAGAGACCCAGTACTTC
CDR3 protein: CASSIRGQETQYF

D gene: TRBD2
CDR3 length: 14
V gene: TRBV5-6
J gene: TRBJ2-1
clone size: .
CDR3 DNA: TGTGCCAGCAGCTTGGCCAGCGGGAAAGATGAGCAGTTCTTC
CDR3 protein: CASSLASGKDEQFF

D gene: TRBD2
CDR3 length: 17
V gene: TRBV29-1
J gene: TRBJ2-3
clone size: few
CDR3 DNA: TGCAGCGGTATATGGGGACTAGCGGGAGGCGGCACAGATACGCAGTATTTT
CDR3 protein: CSGIWGLAGGGTDTQYF

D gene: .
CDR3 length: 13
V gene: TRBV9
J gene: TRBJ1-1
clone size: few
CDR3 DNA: TGTGCCAGCAGCGTTTACACGGACACTGAAGCTTTCTTT
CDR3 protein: CASSVYTDTEAFF

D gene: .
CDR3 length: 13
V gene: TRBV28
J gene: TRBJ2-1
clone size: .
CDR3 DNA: TGTGCCAGCAGTTTATCTGGCAGAAATGAGCAGTTCTTC
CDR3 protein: CASSLSGRNEQFF

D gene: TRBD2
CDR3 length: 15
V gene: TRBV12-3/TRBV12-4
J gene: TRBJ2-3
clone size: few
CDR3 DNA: TGTGCCAGCAGGAGGTCTAGCGGGAGCACAGATACGCAGTATTTT
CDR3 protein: CASRRSSGSTDTQYF

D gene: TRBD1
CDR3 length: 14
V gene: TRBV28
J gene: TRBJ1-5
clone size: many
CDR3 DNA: TGTGCCAGCAGTTTAGGAACAGGGGCTCAGCCCCAGCATTTT
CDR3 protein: CASSLGTGAQPQHF

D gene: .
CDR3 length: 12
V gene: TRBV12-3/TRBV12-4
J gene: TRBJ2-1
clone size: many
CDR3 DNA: TGTGCCAGCAGTAAAAGCGTAGCGGAGCAGTTCTTC
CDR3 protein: CASSKSVAEQFF

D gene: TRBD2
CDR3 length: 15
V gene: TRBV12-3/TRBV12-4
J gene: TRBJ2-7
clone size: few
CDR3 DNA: TGTGCCAGCAGTTCCGGGGGGTTGGAATCCTACGAGCAGTACTTC
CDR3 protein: CASSSGGLESYEQYF

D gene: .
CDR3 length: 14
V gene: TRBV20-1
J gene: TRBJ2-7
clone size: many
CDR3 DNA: TGCAGTGCTAGACCGATGGACGTCGCCTACGAGCAGTACTTC
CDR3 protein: CSARPMDVAYEQYF

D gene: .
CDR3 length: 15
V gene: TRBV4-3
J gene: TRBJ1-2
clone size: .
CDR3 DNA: TGCGCCAGCAGCCAAGGTTATGGCAGAGGCTATGGCTACATCTTC
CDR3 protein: CASSQGYGRGYGYIF

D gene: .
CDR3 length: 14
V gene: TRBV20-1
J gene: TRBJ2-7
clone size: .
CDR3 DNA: TGCAGTGCTCCCTTTGGCGGGAATGTGAGGGAGCAGTACTTC
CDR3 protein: CSAPFGGNVREQYF

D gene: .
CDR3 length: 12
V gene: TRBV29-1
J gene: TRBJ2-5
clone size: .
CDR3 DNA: TGCAGCGGGAGTGGGCAGGGGAAGGACCAGTACTTC
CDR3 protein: CSGSGQGKDQYF

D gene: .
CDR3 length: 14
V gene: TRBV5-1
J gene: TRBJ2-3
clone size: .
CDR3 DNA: TGCGCCAGCAGCTTGGTTTCTGGAGCAGATACGCAGTATTTT
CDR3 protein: CASSLVSGADTQYF

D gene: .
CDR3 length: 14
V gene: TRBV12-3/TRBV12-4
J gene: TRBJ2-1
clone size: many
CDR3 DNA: TGTGCCAGCAGTTTGGGGGGAGTACCCAATGAGCAGTTCTTC
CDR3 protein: CASSLGGVPNEQFF